This is a list of T cell receptor beta chains from one sample in a study of immune reconstitution after stem cell transplant in scleroderma. TCRdb processed the RT-PCR reads anew with MiXCR; each CDR3 protein has one entry. This table holds 5,000 or so distinct CDR3 sequences, approximately 8% found once. The sample was collected before or after autologous hematopoietic stem cell transplantation (not recorded which). The receptors were sampled from a male donor with systemic sclerosis. The CDR3 runs from the conserved cysteine through the conserved F or W. D genes are given only for firm matches. Clone size appears in some rows only: once, few, many, or a class for an expanded clone.

d_call	v_call	clone_size	j_call	cdr3_nt	cdr3_aa
-	TRBV4-1	-	TRBJ2-1	TGCGCCACCCGACCCCGTGTGGGGTGGTCCTACAATGAGCAGTTCTTC	CATRPRVGWSYNEQFF
-	TRBV20-1	-	TRBJ2-3	TGCAGTGCTGGAGATTTTCAGCTTGCTACAGATACGCAGTATTTT	CSAGDFQLATDTQYF
TRBD1	TRBV5-1	few	TRBJ2-7	TGCGCCAGCAATCCCGGGACAGGGACCCACGAGCAGTACTTC	CASNPGTGTHEQYF
-	TRBV6-2/TRBV6-3	large	TRBJ2-1	TGTGCCAGCAGCCCAGGGCAGGGTCATGAGCAGTTCTTC	CASSPGQGHEQFF
-	TRBV4-3	-	TRBJ2-3	TGCGCCAGCAGCCAAGATCATGGGGGGGCAACAGATACGCAGTATTTT	CASSQDHGGATDTQYF
TRBD1	TRBV5-1	medium-sized	TRBJ2-1	TGCGCCAGCAGACCGGGGACAGGGGGTGCTACCCGTCACTTCAATGAGCAGTTCTTC	CASRPGTGGATRHFNEQFF
-	TRBV5-1	-	TRBJ2-2	TGCGCCAGCAGAACCCGGTTGTCCGGGGAGCTGTTTTTT	CASRTRLSGELFF
-	TRBV10-2	medium-sized	TRBJ1-2	TGCGCCAGCAGCCCAGGGGACTATGGCTACACCTTC	CASSPGDYGYTF
-	TRBV7-8	-	TRBJ2-1	TGTGTCAGCAGCTTAGTGTTATTGTGGAGCAATGAGCAGTTCTTC	CVSSLVLLWSNEQFF
-	TRBV5-1	-	TRBJ2-3	TGCGCCAGCAGCACAGACAGCACAGATACGCAGTATTTT	CASSTDSTDTQYF
-	TRBV20-1	-	TRBJ2-5	TGCAGTGCTAGGACAGGAACCCAAGAGACCCAGTACTTC	CSARTGTQETQYF
TRBD1	TRBV29-1	-	TRBJ2-5	TGCAGCGTTGCTAGGACAGGGGGCTGGGGAGAGACCCAGTACTTC	CSVARTGGWGETQYF
-	TRBV20-1	medium-sized	TRBJ2-5	TGCAGTGCTAGAGATTCCAAGGGGTACCAAGAGACCCAGTACTTC	CSARDSKGYQETQYF
-	TRBV18	-	TRBJ1-2	TGTGCCAGCTCACCAGGGGACGGCTACACCTTC	CASSPGDGYTF
-	TRBV7-9	-	TRBJ2-7	TGTGCCAGCAGCTTAGGAGAAGCGGCAGACTACGAGCAGTACTTC	CASSLGEAADYEQYF
-	TRBV5-1	medium-sized	TRBJ1-2	TGCGCCAGCAGCTCGGACGGGATCTATGGCTACACCTTC	CASSSDGIYGYTF
-	TRBV29-1	-	TRBJ2-1	TGCAGCGTTCTCCAAGAGAGCTCCTACAATGAGCAGTTCTTC	CSVLQESSYNEQFF
TRBD2	TRBV20-1	-	TRBJ2-1	TGCAGTGCTAGAGTTAGCGGGATAGGCTACAATGAGCAGTTCTTC	CSARVSGIGYNEQFF
-	TRBV10-3	few	TRBJ2-2	TGTGCCATCTGGGCAAGCGTCGGCGGGGAGCTGTTTTTT	CAIWASVGGELFF
TRBD1	TRBV28	-	TRBJ1-5	TGTGCCAGCAGGCGGGACAGTAGCAATCAGCCCCAGCATTTT	CASRRDSSNQPQHF
-	TRBV4-3	few	TRBJ1-4	TGCGCCAGCAGCCAAGATGGCGGCAGGGTAGGGGAAAAACTGTTTTTT	CASSQDGGRVGEKLFF
TRBD1	TRBV19	medium-sized	TRBJ1-1	TGTGCCAGTGCGCTCTGGACAGGGCAGGACACTGAAGCTTTCTTT	CASALWTGQDTEAFF
TRBD1	TRBV20-1	-	TRBJ1-5	TGCAGTGCTGATCCGCTTACAGGGGCTAGCAATCAGCCCCAGCATTTT	CSADPLTGASNQPQHF
TRBD1	TRBV29-1	-	TRBJ2-1	TGCAGCGTTGGAATGGGACAGGGGTCCAATGAGCAGTTCTTC	CSVGMGQGSNEQFF
-	TRBV20-1	few	TRBJ2-7	TGCAGTGCTAGAGATCTAAATTTGGGGGAGTTGGTGTACGAGCAGTACTTC	CSARDLNLGELVYEQYF
-	TRBV6-6	few	TRBJ2-5	TGTGCCAGCAGTTACTCCAGGAGAGGGGAGACCCAGTACTTC	CASSYSRRGETQYF
-	TRBV7-2	large	TRBJ1-5	TGTGCCAGCAGCTTAAACCTAAATCAGCCCCAGCATTTT	CASSLNLNQPQHF
TRBD1	TRBV5-6	-	TRBJ1-2	TGTGCCAGCAGCTCCTTGCGGCAGGGGGCGCAGGGCTACACCTTC	CASSSLRQGAQGYTF
-	TRBV7-2	few	TRBJ2-1	TGTGCCAGCATCGACATTTGGGCGGGGAGCTCCTACAATGAGCAGTTCTTC	CASIDIWAGSSYNEQFF
-	TRBV29-1	medium-sized	TRBJ1-1	TGCAGCGTTGTGGGGGGCTCGGGGAACACTGAAGCTTTCTTT	CSVVGGSGNTEAFF
-	TRBV6-5	few	TRBJ2-7	TGTGCCAGCAGGGGGGGAGGATTTAGCTCCTACGAGCAGTACTTC	CASRGGGFSSYEQYF
TRBD1	TRBV6-1	-	TRBJ1-2	TGTGCCAGCAGCTTGACAGGGATGGGAGGCTACACCTTC	CASSLTGMGGYTF
TRBD2	TRBV6-2/TRBV6-3	medium-sized	TRBJ2-3	TGTGCCAGCAGACCTAGCGGGGACACAGATACGCAGTATTTT	CASRPSGDTDTQYF
-	TRBV2	medium-sized	TRBJ2-7	TGTGCCAGCAATGGAGGCGGGATGTCCTACGAGCAGTACTTC	CASNGGGMSYEQYF
-	TRBV18	few	TRBJ2-3	TGTGCCAGCTCACCACTCGGGACAGATACGCAGTATTTT	CASSPLGTDTQYF
-	TRBV10-3	few	TRBJ2-7	TGTGCCATCAGTGAGATGATTCTAGGAAACCACGAGCAGTACTTC	CAISEMILGNHEQYF
-	TRBV9	few	TRBJ2-3	TGTGCCAGCAGCGTAGACGGGGCTAGCACAGATACGCAGTATTTT	CASSVDGASTDTQYF
-	TRBV6-4	medium-sized	TRBJ2-2	TGTGCCAGCAGTGAAAGGCCGTCCACCGGGGAGCTGTTTTTT	CASSERPSTGELFF
-	TRBV6-5	large	TRBJ2-1	TGTGCCAGCAGTTACTTCGCGGTGTCCTACAATGAGCAGTTCTTC	CASSYFAVSYNEQFF
-	TRBV29-1	medium-sized	TRBJ2-3	TGCAGCGTTGTTGGGGGGACGCAGTATTTT	CSVVGGTQYF
-	TRBV20-1	few	TRBJ2-7	TGCAGTGCTAGTCTTACAGGAAAACCCTGCGAGCAGTACTTC	CSASLTGKPCEQYF
-	TRBV29-1	-	TRBJ2-7	TGCAGCGTTAGGATTTCCTACGAGCAGTACTTC	CSVRISYEQYF
-	TRBV12-3/TRBV12-4	-	TRBJ2-7	TGTGCCAGCAGTTTAGCGAGTGGGGGGCAGTACTTC	CASSLASGGQYF